This T cell receptor beta chain derives from a study of human T cells and chemical hapten exposure. Study-wide background: Patients, a majority of them female, were diagnosed with alopecia areata, totalis or universalis.

The time point denotes: pre-sensitization, week 0. Noted treatment: therapeutic diphenylcyclopropenone sensitization with weekly scalp DPC. Total RNA extraction was carried out from unfractionated whole blood. The study's library attached unique molecular identifiers to single cDNA molecules. TCRdb ran MiXCR on the RACE reads and lists one entry per CDR3 protein. The table includes about 260,000 distinct CDR3 sequences, 7% to 10% detected once. This receptor was identified in a woman in her thirties or forties with alopecia areata. Some clones in this sample may be carry-over from other donors' samples. The sample here was whole blood, taken in connection with sensitization to the hapten diphenylcyclopropenone (DPC).

The CDR3 coding sequence is TGTGCCAGCAGTGTTCTAGTAGTCGGGGAGCTGTTTTTT. It is translated as CASSVLVVGELFF. This sequence joins TRBV6-1 and TRBJ2-2; D ambiguous. Germline loops: CDR1 MNHNS, CDR2 SASEGT. The V end was cut by 4 bases, the J end by 7 bases, with 10 bases between. The CDR3 covers 13 residues.